The 30 T cell receptor beta chains below come from one sample, sequenced in a study of blood T cell repertoires in COVID-19. Only in-frame clones appear in the TCRdb table, and some are missing; sequencing was by immunoSEQ multiplex PCR. The sample shows tens of thousands of clones, more than 75% of them seen only once. Specimen: peripheral blood. Every receptor here comes from a man aged 50 to 59 with active COVID-19.

The V and J genes are TRBV5-1 and TRBJ1-3; D is unclear. The length of the CDR3 is 13 residues. CDR1 and CDR2 (germline): SGHRS, YFSETQ. Trimming removed 7 bases at V and 4 bases at J, with 12 bases between. The CDR3 protein is CASRREAGNTIYF. In nucleotides, the CDR3 is TGCGCCAGCCGTCGAGAGGCCGGAAACACCATATATTTT. The full variable domain, completed using reference TRBV5-1 and TRBJ1-3, is KAGVTQTPRYLIKTRGQQVTLSCSPISGHRSVSWYQQTPGQGLQFLFEYFSETQRNKGNFPGRFSGRQFSNSRSEMNVSTLELGDSALYLCASRREAGNTIYFGEGSWLTVV.

This chain uses TRBV30 with TRBJ1-2; 7 bases are a match to TRBD1. CDR1 GTSNPN and CDR2 SVGIG come from the germline V gene (reference sequence). This CDR3 region has 13 residues. The V and J ends lost 3 bases and 2 bases, in that order; junction bases with no gene match: 3. CDR3 amino acids: CAWRTGRNYGYTF. As DNA, the CDR3 is TGTGCCTGGAGGACAGGGAGGAACTATGGCTACACCTTC.

In this sample, this clone turned up once. The genes are TRBV18 and TRBJ2-3; 9 bases align to TRBD1. V gave up 6 bases and J gave up 4 bases; unmatched junction bases: 5. CDR3 length equals 14 residues. Germline V CDR1 and CDR2: KGHSH, LQKENI. The CDR3 region has the DNA TGTGCCAGCTCCAGGACAGGGGTGGCAGATACGCAGTATTTT. Its protein is CASSRTGVADTQYF. The variable domain in full, completed from reference TRBV18 and TRBJ2-3, reads NAGVMQNPRHLVRRRGQEARLRCSPMKGHSHVYWYRQLPEEGLKFMVYLQKENIIDESGMPKERFSAEFPKEGPSILRIQQVVRGDSAAYFCASSRTGVADTQYFGPGTRLTVL.

This chain links TRBV10-3 with TRBJ2-1; TRBD2 might be the D (6 bases). This CDR3 has 15 amino acids. The V and J ends lost 0 bases and 6 bases respectively, with 12 bases between them. Germline CDR1 ENHRY, CDR2 SYGVKD. The CDR3: CAISESTGDPNEQFF. The DNA of the CDR3 is TGTGCCATCAGTGAGTCCACGGGAGACCCCAATGAGCAGTTCTTC.

The chain carries TRBV27 and TRBJ2-1, with TRBD2 as a possible D gene (5 bases). The CDR3 runs to 15 residues. In germline, CDR1 is MNHEY, CDR2 SMNVEV (reference sequence). Trimming pared 10 bases from V and 6 bases from J, leaving 22 bases between. The CDR3 bases are TGTGCCACCTCGCTTCGGACTCTTCCGTTCAATGAGCAGTTCTTC. Its protein is CATSLRTLPFNEQFF.

This clone was seen a few times. V and J are TRBV3-1 (or the pseudogene TRBV3-2) and TRBJ1-1, with 7 bases matching TRBD1. With V trimmed by 4 bases and J by 4 bases, 6 bases remained unmatched. The germline gives CDR1 LGHDT, CDR2 YNNKEL (reference sequence). This CDR3 is 14 amino acids long. The CDR3 nucleotides are TGTGCCAGCAGCCGACAGGGCCTAGGCACTGAAGCTTTCTTT. This codes for CASSRQGLGTEAFF.

The chain combines TRBV5-1 with TRBJ2-7; 8 positions match TRBD1. V lost 4 bases to trimming and J lost 3 bases; unmatched junction nucleotides: 6. The CDR3 spans 14 residues. Germline assignment: CDR1 SGHRS and CDR2 YFSETQ. The CDR3 coding sequence is TGCGCCAGCAGCAGGGACAGGACTAACTACGAGCAGTACTTC. Translation: CASSRDRTNYEQYF.

J is TRBJ2-7 and V is TRBV7-2; 12 positions agree with TRBD1. The CDR3 contains 14 residues. J lost 5 bases, V lost 6 bases, and 5 bases had no gene match. Germline V gene sequence: CDR1 SGHTA, CDR2 FQGNSA. The chain's CDR3 is CASRPGTGGNEQYF. The CDR3 nucleotides are TGTGCCAGCAGGCCCGGGACAGGGGGCAACGAGCAGTACTTC.

This rearrangement joins TRBV5-1 to TRBJ2-7; 10 nucleotides line up with TRBD1. V shed 0 bases and J 3 bases; nucleotides not matched to a gene: 3. CDR1 SGHRS and CDR2 YFSETQ come from the germline V gene. This CDR3 spans 15 amino acids. The CDR3 DNA is TGCGCCAGCAGCTTGGCCGGACAGGGGGGCTACGAGCAGTACTTC. Its translation is CASSLAGQGGYEQYF.

The V and J genes are TRBV5-1 and TRBJ2-2, with TRBD2 identical over 12 bases. CDR1 is SGHRS, CDR2 YFSETQ, per germline. With 2 bases clipped from V and 5 bases from J, the junction kept 7 bases outside the gene matches. The CDR3 runs 17 residues. The CDR3 nucleotides read TGCGCCAGCAGCTTCCGTTTCGGACTAGCGGGGACCGGGGAGCTGTTTTTT. This codes for CASSFRFGLAGTGELFF.

This clone was seen more than once but under ten times. V gene TRBV7-2 combines with J gene TRBJ2-5; tentative D call: TRBD1 (6 bases). There are 15 residues in the CDR3. Germline V gives CDR1 SGHTA, CDR2 FQGNSA. With 0 bases removed from V and 1 base from J, the gap between germline ends came to 9 bases. The CDR3 reads CASSLAGGFQETQYF. For the CDR3, the DNA is TGTGCCAGCAGCTTAGCAGGGGGATTCCAAGAGACCCAGTACTTC.

This rearrangement joins TRBV21-1 to TRBJ2-1; TRBD2, as called in the table, went unchecked against the DNA. TRBV21-1 is tagged as a pseudogene. The CDR3 contains 19 residues. CDR3: CASSGGGAGGPKIHNEQFF. CDR3 DNA sequence: TGTGCCAGCAGCGGCGGTGGGGCGGGAGGGCCGAAGATCCACAATGAGCAGTTCTTC.

This clone was seen only once. The CDR3 DNA is TGTGCCAGCAGTGACGGGGACAGGGCCTATGGCTACACCTTC. Translating it yields CASSDGDRAYGYTF. The J gene is TRBJ1-2, the V gene TRBV6-4; 9 bases match TRBD1. Germline lookup yields CDR1 MRHNA and CDR2 SNTAGT. This CDR3 comprises 14 residues. Trimming at V came to 2 bases and at J to 4 bases, leaving 2 bases not matched to a gene.

The chain is built from TRBV7-8 and TRBJ1-3, with D maybe TRBD1 (6 bases). The CDR3 extends over 15 amino acids. Looked up from germline, CDR1 is SGHVS and CDR2 is FQNEAQ. Trimming cost V 5 bases and J 0 bases, with 11 bases left between them. CDR3 nucleotides: TGTGCCAGCAGCCCAGGGGATCACTCTGGAAACACCATATATTTT. Protein: CASSPGDHSGNTIYF.

The CDR3 sequence is CASTTGTGGLRDQETQYF. In nucleotides, the CDR3 is TGCGCCAGCACTACCGGGACAGGGGGCTTACGAGACCAAGAGACCCAGTACTTC. The chain links TRBV5-1 to TRBJ2-5, with TRBD1 matching 12 bases. Germline-derived CDR1 and CDR2 are SGHRS and YFSETQ. This CDR3 region has 18 residues. The ends lost 6 bases at V and 0 bases at J; junction bases unmatched: 12. Supplemented by reference TRBV5-1 and TRBJ2-5, the full variable domain reads KAGVTQTPRYLIKTRGQQVTLSCSPISGHRSVSWYQQTPGQGLQFLFEYFSETQRNKGNFPGRFSGRQFSNSRSEMNVSTLELGDSALYLCASTTGTGGLRDQETQYFGPGTRLLVL.

This clone appeared a few times. The J gene is TRBJ1-1, the V gene TRBV7-2; perhaps TRBD1 as D (6 bases). Looked up from germline, CDR1 is SGHTA and CDR2 is FQGNSA. CDR3 size: 14 residues. V gave up 3 bases and J gave up 5 bases, with 13 bases separating them. This CDR3 is CASSLTQGSTEAFF. DNA of the CDR3: TGTGCCAGCAGCTTGACCCAGGGGTCGACTGAAGCTTTCTTT.

The V and J genes are TRBV19 and TRBJ2-5; 9 positions agree with TRBD2. Germline CDR1 is LNHDA and CDR2 is SQIVND (reference sequence). The ends lost 3 bases at V and 1 base at J; junction bases unmatched: 3. CDR3 length: 15 amino acids. This CDR3 is CASSMAGGLQETQYF. DNA for the CDR3: TGTGCCAGTAGTATGGCGGGAGGGCTCCAAGAGACCCAGTACTTC.

This chain links TRBV4-2 with TRBJ1-2; tentatively, D is TRBD1 (6 bases). Germline CDR1 is LGHNA and CDR2 is YNFKEQ. The CDR3 extends over 18 amino acids. V gave up 3 bases and J gave up 0 bases, with 20 bases separating them. The CDR3 DNA reads as TGTGCCAGCAGCCAGAGAGGGGGTTATGACGGGTCTAACTATGGCTACACCTTC. Its translation: CASSQRGGYDGSNYGYTF.

The V and J genes are TRBV5-1 and TRBJ2-3; 9 bases agree with TRBD2. V was pared by 7 bases and J by 5 bases, with 8 bases of the junction left unmatched. Germline loops: CDR1 SGHRS, CDR2 YFSETQ. This CDR3 is built from 14 residues. The chain's CDR3 is CASRVAGVRDTQYF. CDR3 in DNA: TGCGCCAGCCGAGTAGCGGGAGTTAGAGATACGCAGTATTTT.

Only one count was recorded for this clone. The CDR3 DNA is TGTGCCAGCAGCGCCCGGGACAGTGTTAATGAAAAACTGTTTTTT. As protein: CASSARDSVNEKLFF. The chain links TRBV7-2 to TRBJ1-4; 7 bases are a match to TRBD1. Germline trimming cut 5 bases from V and 4 bases from J; bases unmatched to any gene: 7. The CDR3 extends over 15 amino acids. Germline assignment: CDR1 SGHTA and CDR2 FQGNSA. Using reference TRBV7-2 and TRBJ1-4 for the parts outside the CDR3, the full variable domain is GAGVSQSPSNKVTEKGKDVELRCDPISGHTALYWYRQSLGQGLEFLIYFQGNSAPDKSGLPSDRFSAERTGGSVSTLTIQRTQQEDSAVYLCASSARDSVNEKLFFGSGTQLSVL.

In its sample, this clone was seen once. CDR3 in DNA: TGTGCCACCAGCAGAGGACAGATTTATGGCTACACCTTC. It is translated as CATSRGQIYGYTF. This rearrangement joins TRBV15 to TRBJ1-2; D might be TRBD1 (5 bases). CDR1 LNHNV and CDR2 YYDKDF come from the germline V gene (reference sequence). The CDR3 has 13 residues. V lost 1 base and J lost 5, with 8 bases in between.

J is TRBJ2-7 and V is TRBV6-5; TRBD1 aligns across 7 bases. This CDR3 spans 14 amino acids. Germline V gene sequence: CDR1 MNHEY, CDR2 SVGAGI. The J segment lost 5 bases and the V segment lost 4 bases, leaving 8 bases of the junction unmatched. CDR3 DNA: TGTGCCAGCAGTTGGGGTGACAGGGCCCACGAGCAGTACTTC. Translating gives CASSWGDRAHEQYF.

The rearrangement uses TRBV3-1 (or the pseudogene TRBV3-2) and TRBJ2-3; D is perhaps TRBD1 (5 bases). This CDR3 is built from 18 residues. CDR1 and CDR2 from the germline V gene are LGHDT and YNNKEL (reference sequence). Between the trimmed V and J ends, which lost 0 bases and 1 base, there was a span of 17 bases. CDR3 in amino acids: CASSQDQAGWYGTDTQYF. CDR3 DNA sequence: TGTGCCAGCAGCCAAGATCAGGCAGGGTGGTATGGCACAGATACGCAGTATTTT.

The chain employs TRBV4-3 and TRBJ2-5; the match to TRBD2 covers 7 bases. Germline trimming cut 1 base from V and 1 base from J; bases unmatched to any gene: 3. Germline loops: CDR1 LGHNA, CDR2 YSLEER. The CDR3 is 15 residues long. CDR3 amino acids: CASSQVWTSQETQYF. DNA for the CDR3: TGCGCCAGCAGCCAAGTCTGGACTAGCCAAGAGACCCAGTACTTC.

This chain uses TRBV24-1 with TRBJ2-2; TRBD1 matches 8 bases. There are 16 residues in the CDR3. Germline V lookup: CDR1 KGHDR, CDR2 SFDVKD. The junction had 8 bases not matched to a gene; V was cut back by 4 bases and J by 5 bases. CDR3 nucleotide sequence: TGTGCCACCAGTGACCCCAGCCGACAGGGGACCGGGGAGCTGTTTTTT. It encodes CATSDPSRQGTGELFF.

This chain connects TRBV19 to TRBJ1-5; 9 bases are shared with TRBD1. Germline V gene sequence: CDR1 LNHDA, CDR2 SQIVND (reference sequence). The trim removed 4 bases at V and 1 base at J, leaving 5 bases unmatched. The length of the CDR3 is 16 residues. The DNA for the CDR3 is TGTGCCAGTAGTAGGGGACAGGGAAGAAGCAATCAGCCCCAGCATTTT. This gives the protein CASSRGQGRSNQPQHF.

J is TRBJ2-7 and V is TRBV27; TRBD2 is a possible D gene (6 bases). The germline V and J ends were trimmed by 4 bases and 3 bases, with 13 bases remaining between them. Germline V gene sequence: CDR1 MNHEY, CDR2 SMNVEV (reference sequence). The CDR3 loop spans 14 amino acids. Here the CDR3 reads CASSYGLSGYEQYF. The CDR3 DNA sequence: TGTGCCAGCAGTTATGGGCTTAGCGGCTACGAGCAGTACTTC.

This rearrangement joins TRBV7-2 to TRBJ1-5, with TRBD1 matching 8 bases. V trimming: 1 base; J trimming: 9 bases; junction bases outside the gene matches: 8. The CDR3 loop spans 15 amino acids. Per the germline V gene, CDR1 is SGHTA and CDR2 is FQGNSA. CDR3 DNA sequence: TGTGCCAGCAGCTTAGAAGTTCAGGGGGCGATGCCCCAGCATTTT. It specifies CASSLEVQGAMPQHF. Complete variable domain (other parts from reference TRBV7-2 and TRBJ1-5): GAGVSQSPSNKVTEKGKDVELRCDPISGHTALYWYRQSLGQGLEFLIYFQGNSAPDKSGLPSDRFSAERTGGSVSTLTIQRTQQEDSAVYLCASSLEVQGAMPQHFGDGTRLSIL.

This clone was picked up a small number of times. V gene TRBV7-2 combines with J gene TRBJ2-7, with 8 bases matching TRBD1. CDR3 length: 14 residues. Germline V gene lookup returns CDR1 SGHTA and CDR2 FQGNSA. The ends lost 3 bases at V and 3 bases at J; junction bases unmatched: 4. The CDR3 bases are TGTGCCAGCAGCTTCGCACAGGGGGGCTACGAGCAGTACTTC. This codes for CASSFAQGGYEQYF.

V is TRBV27 and J is TRBJ1-4, with 7 bases aligning to TRBD1. Germline trimming cut 6 bases from V and 5 bases from J; bases unmatched to any gene: 15. This CDR3 has 17 residues. CDR1 and CDR2 (germline): MNHEY, SMNVEV (reference sequence). CDR3 loop: CASSPQGQLYPNEKLFF. CDR3 in DNA: TGTGCCAGCAGCCCCCAGGGACAGTTATACCCAAATGAAAAACTGTTTTTT.